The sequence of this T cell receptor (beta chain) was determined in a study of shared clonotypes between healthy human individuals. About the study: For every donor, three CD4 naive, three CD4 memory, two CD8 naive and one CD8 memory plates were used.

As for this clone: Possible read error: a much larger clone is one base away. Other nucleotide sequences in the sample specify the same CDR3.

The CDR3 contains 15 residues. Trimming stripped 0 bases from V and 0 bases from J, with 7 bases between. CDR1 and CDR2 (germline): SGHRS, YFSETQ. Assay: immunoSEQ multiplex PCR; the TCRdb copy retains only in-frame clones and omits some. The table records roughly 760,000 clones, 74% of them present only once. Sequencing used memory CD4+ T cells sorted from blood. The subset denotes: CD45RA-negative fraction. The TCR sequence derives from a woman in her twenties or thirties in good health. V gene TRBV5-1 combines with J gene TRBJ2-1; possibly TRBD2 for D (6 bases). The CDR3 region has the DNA TGCGCCAGCAGCTTGGGTAGCGGCTCCTACAATGAGCAGTTCTTC. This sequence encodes CASSLGSGSYNEQFF.